Listed here are 25 T cell receptor beta chains from one sample, sequenced in a study of OX40 agonist ivuxolimab in advanced cancers. Using immunoSEQ multiplex PCR, the repertoire was profiled, and TCRdb retains in-frame clones only, with some absent. The table shows roughly 76,000 clones, with roughly 85% occurring only once. Material: CD4+ or CD8+ T cells sorted from blood, obtained in a trial of the OX40 agonist ivuxolimab. These receptors originate from an adult with an advanced solid tumor such as melanoma, head and neck, liver or kidney cancer.

The chain couples TRBV2 to TRBJ2-7, with TRBD1 identical over 9 bases. V lost 10 bases, J lost 0 bases, and 10 bases stayed unmatched. The CDR3 has 15 amino acids. CDR1 SNHLY and CDR2 FYNNEI come from the germline V gene. This CDR3 reads CATSGGTGTSYEQYF. The CDR3 nucleotides are TGTGCCACCTCTGGTGGGACAGGGACCTCCTACGAGCAGTACTTC.

The chain carries TRBV6-5 and TRBJ1-4, with a weak D call TRBD1 (5 bases). The germline V gene has CDR1 MNHEY and CDR2 SVGAGI. The CDR3 totals 14 residues. Trimming removed 6 bases from V and 6 bases from J, with 14 bases in between. The CDR3 nucleotides are TGTGCCAGCAGAGACCCCGGGGCGGATGAAAAACTGTTTTTT. Translated: CASRDPGADEKLFF.

The V and J genes are TRBV5-1 and TRBJ1-1; TRBD1 matches at 10 bases. Germline assignment: CDR1 SGHRS and CDR2 YFSETQ. Trimming at V came to 8 bases and at J to 3 bases, leaving 7 bases not matched to a gene. The CDR3 is 14 amino acids. Here the CDR3 reads CASQRDRGHTEAFF. Written as DNA, the CDR3 is TGCGCCAGTCAGAGAGACAGGGGGCACACTGAAGCTTTCTTT.

This clone was counted only a few times. The CDR3: CASSQGVGGRTNEKLFF. CDR3 DNA: TGCGCCAGCAGCCAAGGGGTGGGGGGCCGAACTAATGAAAAACTGTTTTTT. V gene TRBV4-3 combines with J gene TRBJ1-4; D is possibly TRBD1 (6 bases). The CDR3 runs 17 residues. Trimming removed 1 base at V and 1 base at J, with 13 bases between. Per the germline V gene, CDR1 is LGHNA and CDR2 is YSLEER.

The genes are TRBV2 and TRBJ2-5, with D possibly matching TRBD1 (5 bases). With the DNA end fitting TRBJ2-7 better, the J assignment may be wrong. CDR3 size: 12 residues. The germline V gene encodes CDR1 SNHLY and CDR2 FYNNEI. The CDR3 coding sequence is TGTGCCTCAAAGGGGTTACCCTACGAGCAGTACTTC. Translated: CASKGLPYEQYF.

The rearrangement links TRBV19 to TRBJ2-1; TRBD2 is a possible D gene (6 bases). The germline CDR1 and CDR2 sequences are LNHDA and SQIVND (reference sequence). The CDR3 totals 14 residues. V was shortened by 0 bases and J by 7 bases, with 10 bases between the two germline ends. CDR3 sequence: CASSIERGRNEQFF. CDR3 bases: TGTGCCAGTAGTATAGAGCGGGGTAGGAATGAGCAGTTCTTC.

The chain uses TRBV9 and TRBJ2-2; no firm D call. V was cut by 4 bases and J by 7 bases, with 14 bases left in between. CDR1 and CDR2 from the germline V gene are SGDLS and YYNGEE. The CDR3 contains 14 residues. The CDR3 DNA reads as TGTGCCAGCAGCCCATCCCAGGCCCACGGGGAGCTGTTTTTT. This codes for CASSPSQAHGELFF.

The chain combines TRBV5-1 with TRBJ1-1; no clear D. The CDR3 is made up of 11 amino acids. V was cut by 4 bases and J by 11 bases, with 12 bases left in between. Germline CDR1 is SGHRS and CDR2 is YFSETQ. The CDR3 DNA sequence: TGCGCCAGCAGCACCGACACGGGTGCTTTCTTT. Protein sequence: CASSTDTGAFF.

CDR3 sequence: CASSAERGAYEQYF. CDR3 DNA sequence: TGTGCCAGCAGTGCCGAGCGGGGTGCCTACGAGCAGTACTTC. The J gene is TRBJ2-7, the V gene TRBV6-1; 7 bases line up with TRBD2. CDR3 length: 14 residues. Trimming took 4 bases from V and 2 from J; bases not matched to a gene: 5. The germline V gene has CDR1 MNHNS and CDR2 SASEGT.

This chain uses TRBV6-6 with TRBJ2-3; D not certain. V gave up 8 bases and J gave up 1 base, with 10 bases separating them. Germline V gene lookup returns CDR1 MNHNY and CDR2 SVGAGI (reference sequence). The CDR3 is made up of 13 amino acids. For the CDR3, the DNA is TGTGCCAGCGTCCCCGCGGGCACAGATACGCAGTATTTT. It translates to CASVPAGTDTQYF.

The chain carries TRBV6-6 and TRBJ1-4; D may be TRBD1 (5 bases). Looked up from germline, CDR1 is MNHNY and CDR2 is SVGAGI (reference sequence). The V end was cut by 2 bases, the J end by 6 bases, with 10 bases between. This CDR3 region has 14 residues. CDR3 DNA sequence: TGTGCCAGCAGTTACAGGGGCATAGATGAAAAACTGTTTTTT. This encodes CASSYRGIDEKLFF.

The chain joins TRBV28 to TRBJ1-1; D remains ambiguous. The germline gives CDR1 MDHEN, CDR2 SYDVKM. The CDR3 contains 11 residues. Trimming cost V 6 bases and J 8 bases, with 10 bases left between them. The CDR3: CASSLGREAFF. The CDR3 bases are TGTGCCAGCAGCCTGGGCCGAGAAGCTTTCTTT.

This clone was counted a few times. The chain has TRBV7-3 and TRBJ2-7; D may be TRBD1 (6 bases). The CDR3 has 14 residues. V lost 1 base, J lost 9 bases, and 16 bases lay in between. Germline CDR1 is SGHTA and CDR2 is FQGTGA. The CDR3 reads CASSLNAGALAQYF. Written as DNA, the CDR3 is TGTGCCAGCAGCTTAAATGCAGGGGCCCTCGCGCAGTACTTC.

This chain uses TRBV7-9 with TRBJ1-2; possibly TRBD1 for D (5 bases). Trimming stripped 8 bases from V and 7 bases from J, with 20 bases between. Germline V gives CDR1 SEHNR, CDR2 FQNEAQ (reference sequence). There are 14 residues in the CDR3. As DNA, the CDR3 is TGTGCCAGCTCGTCATCCGGGGCGGGCGCTGGCTACACCTTC. Its protein product is CASSSSGAGAGYTF.

Concerning this clone: Additional DNA sequences in this sample encode the identical CDR3. This chain joins TRBV5-8 and TRBJ2-5; D unresolved. Trimming removed 8 bases from V and 2 bases from J, with 7 bases in between. Germline-derived CDR1 and CDR2 are SGHTS and YDEGEE. There are 11 residues in the CDR3. CDR3 loop: CASPPQETQYF. Written as DNA, the CDR3 is TGTGCCAGTCCTCCTCAAGAGACCCAGTACTTC.

V usage is TRBV6-5 and J usage is TRBJ2-1; TRBD1 matches 8 bases. J gave up 2 bases and V 6 bases, and 6 bases lay outside the gene matches. Per germline, CDR1 MNHEY and CDR2 SVGAGI. The CDR3 loop spans 15 amino acids. CDR3 in DNA: TGTGCCAGCAGGTACCAGGGGGCGACCTACAATGAGCAGTTCTTC. Its protein is CASRYQGATYNEQFF.

This clone is categorized as medium-sized. The V gene is TRBV14, the J gene TRBJ1-1; D unresolved. This CDR3 has 15 amino acids. Germline CDR1 is SGHDN and CDR2 is FVKESK. The V and J ends lost 1 base and 8 bases respectively, with 17 bases between them. The CDR3 nucleotides are TGTGCCAGCAGCCAAGTCCAGAGAGATAGGCCGGAAGCTTTCTTT. It codes for CASSQVQRDRPEAFF.

The count of this clone is one. The chain is built from TRBV6-6 and TRBJ1-5; D possibly corresponds to TRBD1 (6 bases). Germline CDR1 and CDR2: MNHNY and SVGAGI (reference sequence). The CDR3 length is 13 residues. The germline V and J ends were trimmed by 8 bases and 6 bases, with 14 bases remaining between them. CDR3 region: CASGGGGRQPQHF. The CDR3 DNA reads TGTGCCAGCGGGGGAGGGGGGCGTCAGCCCCAGCATTTT.

This chain joins TRBV6-1 and TRBJ1-1; the D gene is possibly TRBD1 (6 bases). V was trimmed by 5 bases and J by 9 bases, leaving 16 bases between them. CDR1 MNHNS and CDR2 SASEGT come from the germline V gene. The CDR3 sequence is 13 residues long. The DNA of the CDR3 is TGTGCCAGCAGTAGATCACAGGGTTTCAAAGCTTTCTTT. Translation gives CASSRSQGFKAFF.

The rearrangement links TRBV14 to TRBJ1-2; no firm D call. With 1 base removed from V and 3 bases from J, the gap between germline ends came to 12 bases. The CDR3 is 15 amino acids. The germline V gene encodes CDR1 SGHDN and CDR2 FVKESK. The CDR3 sequence is CASSQGGKGDYGYTF. As DNA, the CDR3 is TGTGCCAGCAGCCAAGGGGGAAAAGGTGACTATGGCTACACCTTC. The variable domain in full, completed from reference TRBV14 and TRBJ1-2, reads EAGVTQFPSHSVIEKGQTVTLRCDPISGHDNLYWYRRVMGKEIKFLLHFVKESKQDESGMPNNRFLAERTGGTYSTLKVQPAELEDSGVYFCASSQGGKGDYGYTFGSGTRLTVV.

This chain uses TRBV19 with TRBJ1-1; no definite D call. This CDR3 region has 12 residues. Looked up from germline, CDR1 is LNHDA and CDR2 is SQIVND (reference sequence). V dropped 9 bases and J dropped 7 bases, with 15 bases sitting between them. The DNA of the CDR3 is TGTGCCAGCCGCTCAATGGGCAATGAAGCTTTCTTT. Protein: CASRSMGNEAFF. Filled out from reference TRBV19 and TRBJ1-1, the complete variable domain reads DGGITQSPKYLFRKEGQNVTLSCEQNLNHDAMYWYRQDPGQGLRLIYYSQIVNDFQKGDIAEGYSVSREKKESFPLTVTSAQKNPTAFYLCASRSMGNEAFFGQGTRLTVV.

This sequence joins TRBV5-1 and TRBJ2-3; perhaps TRBD1 as D (6 bases). The germline gives CDR1 SGHRS, CDR2 YFSETQ. The CDR3 is 17 amino acids. The V end was cut by 4 bases, the J end by 2 bases, with 20 bases between. The CDR3 sequence is CASSSRGGQLSTDTQYF. The CDR3 bases are TGCGCCAGCAGCAGCAGGGGCGGGCAACTCTCCACAGATACGCAGTATTTT.

This clone was counted only a few times. The chain carries TRBV6-1 and TRBJ1-3, with unresolved D. The germline V and J ends were trimmed by 4 bases and 0 bases, with 10 bases remaining between them. The CDR3 is 15 amino acids. Germline V gene data show CDR1 as MNHNS and CDR2 as SASEGT. CDR3 sequence reads: CASSAIPSSGNTIYF. The DNA of the CDR3 is TGTGCCAGCAGTGCCATACCGAGCTCTGGAAACACCATATATTTT.

The chain carries TRBV4-3 and TRBJ1-2; the D is unclear. This CDR3 contains 16 residues. Trimming stripped 0 bases from V and 6 bases from J, with 17 bases between. Germline V CDR1 and CDR2: LGHNA, YSLEER. The chain's CDR3 is CASSQERFGVFHGYTF. The DNA for the CDR3 is TGCGCCAGCAGCCAAGAAAGATTCGGGGTTTTCCATGGCTACACCTTC.

This clone appeared once. The J gene is TRBJ2-2, the V gene TRBV6-5; possibly TRBD1 or TRBD2 for D (5 bases each). This CDR3 is 16 amino acids long. V shed 0 bases and J shed 3 bases, with 11 bases lying between them. Germline CDR1 is MNHEY and CDR2 is SVGAGI. For the CDR3, the DNA is TGTGCCAGCAGTTACTCAGTAGGGGAGTACACCGGGGAGCTGTTTTTT. It specifies CASSYSVGEYTGELFF.